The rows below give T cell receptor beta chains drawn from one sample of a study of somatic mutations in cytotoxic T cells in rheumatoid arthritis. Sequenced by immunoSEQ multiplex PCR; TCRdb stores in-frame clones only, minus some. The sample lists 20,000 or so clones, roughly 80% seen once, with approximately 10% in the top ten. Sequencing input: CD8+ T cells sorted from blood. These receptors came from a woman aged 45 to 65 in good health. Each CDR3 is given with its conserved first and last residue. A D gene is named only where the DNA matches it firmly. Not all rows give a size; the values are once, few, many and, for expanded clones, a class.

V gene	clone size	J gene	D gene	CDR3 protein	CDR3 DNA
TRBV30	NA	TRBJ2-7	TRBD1	CAWSVTGTAYEQYF	TGTGCCTGGAGTGTCACCGGGACAGCCTACGAGCAGTACTTC
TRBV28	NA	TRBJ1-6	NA	CASSFGDPLHF	TGTGCCAGCAGTTTCGGGGACCCCCTCCACTTT
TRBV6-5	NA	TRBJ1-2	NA	CASSYSGTYGYTF	TGTGCCAGCAGTTACTCGGGGACCTATGGCTACACCTTC
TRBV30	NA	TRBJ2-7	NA	CAWSVRGAYEQYF	TGTGCCTGGAGTGTTCGAGGGGCTTACGAGCAGTACTTC
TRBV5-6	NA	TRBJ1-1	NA	CASSPSGRTLISGGFF	TGTGCCAGCAGCCCCTCAGGCAGGACTCTTATAAGTGGAGGTTTCTTT
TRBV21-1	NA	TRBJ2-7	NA	CASGPGPEPYEQYF	TGTGCCAGCGGTCCGGGACCCGAGCCGTACGAGCAGTACTTC
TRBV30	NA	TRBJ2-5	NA	CAWSVLVNSDLDQETQYF	TGTGCCTGGAGTGTACTAGTAAACTCAGATCTGGACCAAGAGACCCAGTACTTC
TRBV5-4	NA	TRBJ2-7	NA	CASSPAGSSYEQYF	TGTGCCAGCAGCCCAGCAGGGAGCTCCTACGAGCAGTACTTC
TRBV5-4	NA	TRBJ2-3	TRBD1	CASSGYDRADTQYF	TGTGCCAGCAGCGGATACGACAGGGCAGATACGCAGTATTTT
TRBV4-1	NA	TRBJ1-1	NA	CASSQDSAGLNTEAFF	TGCGCCAGCAGCCAAGATTCGGCAGGCCTGAACACTGAAGCTTTCTTT
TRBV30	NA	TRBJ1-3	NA	CAWIMGNTIYF	TGTGCCTGGATTATGGGAAACACCATATATTTT
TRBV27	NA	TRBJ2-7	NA	CASSLGPLWEQYF	TGTGCCAGCAGTTTAGGGCCCTTGTGGGAGCAGTACTTC
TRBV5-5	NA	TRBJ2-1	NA	CASSLGGEEFF	TGTGCCAGCAGCTTGGGAGGGGAAGAGTTCTTC
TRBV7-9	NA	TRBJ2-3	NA	CASSIREADTQYF	TGTGCCAGCAGCATAAGAGAGGCAGATACGCAGTATTTT
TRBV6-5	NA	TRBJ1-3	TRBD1	CASSFTDRAGNTIYF	TGTGCCAGCAGTTTCACAGACAGGGCTGGAAACACCATATATTTT
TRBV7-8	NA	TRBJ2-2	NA	CASSLALNGELFF	TGTGCCAGCAGCTTAGCCCTTAACGGGGAGCTGTTTTTT
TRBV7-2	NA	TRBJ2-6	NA	CASSLIGYSGANVLTF	TGTGCCAGCAGCCTCATCGGCTACTCTGGGGCCAACGTCCTGACTTTC
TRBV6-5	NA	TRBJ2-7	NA	CASSSSGGEQYF	TGTGCCAGCAGTTCTTCTGGGGGCGAGCAGTACTTC
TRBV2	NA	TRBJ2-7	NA	CASSGNTEQYF	TGTGCCAGCAGTGGAAATACCGAGCAGTACTTC
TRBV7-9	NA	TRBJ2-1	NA	CASSLTDEQFF	TGTGCCAGCAGCTTAACCGATGAGCAGTTCTTC
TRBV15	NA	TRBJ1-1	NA	CATSRDRETEAFF	TGTGCCACCAGCAGAGACAGGGAGACTGAAGCTTTCTTT
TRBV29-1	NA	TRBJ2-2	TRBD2	CSVEWLAGNTGELFF	TGCAGCGTTGAATGGCTAGCGGGTAACACCGGGGAGCTGTTTTTT
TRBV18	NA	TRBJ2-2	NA	CASSPPPSRGKVTGELFF	TGTGCCAGCTCACCACCCCCCTCACGCGGGAAGGTCACCGGGGAGCTGTTTTTT
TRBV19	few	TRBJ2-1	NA	CASSMDNYEQFF	TGTGCCAGTAGTATGGACAACTATGAGCAGTTCTTC
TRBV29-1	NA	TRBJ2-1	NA	CSAGRDPSLYNEQFF	TGCAGCGCCGGACGGGACCCTTCCCTCTACAATGAGCAGTTCTTC
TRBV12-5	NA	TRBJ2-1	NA	CASGLGTLSYNEQFF	TGTGCTAGTGGTTTGGGGACTCTCTCCTACAATGAGCAGTTCTTC
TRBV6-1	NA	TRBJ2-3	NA	CASSDLLLGGTDTQYF	TGTGCCAGCAGTGACCTCCTACTAGGGGGCACAGATACGCAGTATTTT
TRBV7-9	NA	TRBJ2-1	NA	CASSLGNEQFF	TGTGCCAGCAGCTTGGGGAATGAGCAGTTCTTC
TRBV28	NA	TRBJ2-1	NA	CASSYGQTTNEQFF	TGTGCCAGCAGTTACGGACAGACAACAAATGAGCAGTTCTTC
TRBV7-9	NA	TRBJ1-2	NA	CATVSDGYTF	TGTGCCACCGTGTCCGACGGCTACACCTTC
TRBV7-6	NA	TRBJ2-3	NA	CASSLVGGPTDTQYF	TGTGCCAGCAGCTTAGTCGGAGGGCCTACAGATACGCAGTATTTT
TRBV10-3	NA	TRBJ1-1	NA	CATSGGGGGTEAFF	TGTGCCACCTCAGGCGGGGGCGGTGGAACTGAAGCTTTCTTT
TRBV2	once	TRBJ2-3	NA	CASSRWGNPATDTQYF	TGTGCCAGCTCCCGGTGGGGGAACCCGGCCACAGATACGCAGTATTTT
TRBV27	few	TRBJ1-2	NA	CASSPWGEGGYTF	TGTGCCAGCAGTCCTTGGGGAGAGGGAGGCTACACCTTC
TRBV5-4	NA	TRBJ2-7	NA	CASSLDGGLSSYEQYF	TGTGCCAGCAGCTTGGACGGAGGGCTGAGCTCCTACGAGCAGTACTTC
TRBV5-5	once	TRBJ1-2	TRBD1	CASSFPGGSYGYTF	TGTGCCAGCAGCTTCCCAGGGGGAAGCTATGGCTACACCTTC
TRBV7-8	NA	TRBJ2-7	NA	CASGGRGASDEQYF	TGTGCCAGCGGCGGCCGGGGGGCCTCCGACGAGCAGTACTTC
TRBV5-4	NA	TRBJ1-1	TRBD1	CASSIRTGGNTEAFF	TGTGCCAGCAGCATAAGGACAGGGGGGAACACTGAAGCTTTCTTT
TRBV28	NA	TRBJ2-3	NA	CASNVQGTDTQYF	TGTGCCAGCAATGTCCAGGGCACAGATACGCAGTATTTT
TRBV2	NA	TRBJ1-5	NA	CASSEELDRGNQPQHF	TGTGCCAGCAGTGAAGAGCTGGATCGGGGCAATCAGCCCCAGCATTTT
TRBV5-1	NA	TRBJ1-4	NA	CASSSGWNEKLFF	TGCGCCAGCAGCTCGGGGTGGAATGAAAAACTGTTTTTT
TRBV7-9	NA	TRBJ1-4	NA	CASSRGAGEKLFF	TGTGCCAGCAGCCGAGGGGCGGGTGAAAAACTGTTTTTT
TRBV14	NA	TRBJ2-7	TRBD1	CASSRETGPYEQYF	TGTGCCAGCAGCCGAGAGACAGGGCCGTACGAGCAGTACTTC
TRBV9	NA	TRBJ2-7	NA	CASSVSSYEQYF	TGTGCCAGCAGCGTCAGCTCCTACGAGCAGTACTTC
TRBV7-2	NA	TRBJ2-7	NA	CASSPTGYLEQYF	TGTGCCAGCAGTCCAACAGGGTATCTCGAGCAGTACTTC
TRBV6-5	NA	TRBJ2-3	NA	CASSIGQLDTQYF	TGTGCCAGCAGCATTGGACAGCTAGATACGCAGTATTTT
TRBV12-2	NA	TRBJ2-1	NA	CASRQRQGPLGNEQFF	TGTGCAAGTCGCCAAAGACAGGGGCCCCTCGGTAATGAGCAGTTCTTC
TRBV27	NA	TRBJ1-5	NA	CAIRQENGTPAIQPQHF	TGTGCCATCCGTCAGGAAAACGGGACACCCGCAATACAGCCCCAGCATTTT
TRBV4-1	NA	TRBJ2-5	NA	CASSQAMRGGGLETQYF	TGCGCCAGCAGCCAAGCTATGAGGGGGGGCGGACTGGAGACCCAGTACTTC
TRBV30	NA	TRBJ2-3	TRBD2	CAWSVVAGGLDTQYF	TGTGCCTGGAGTGTAGTAGCGGGGGGTTTAGATACGCAGTATTTT
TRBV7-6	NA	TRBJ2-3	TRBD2	CASSTTLLAGEPDTQYF	TGTGCCAGCAGCACAACCTTACTAGCGGGAGAGCCAGATACGCAGTATTTT
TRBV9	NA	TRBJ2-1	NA	CASSVDGQYNEQFF	TGTGCCAGCAGCGTAGACGGACAGTACAATGAGCAGTTCTTC
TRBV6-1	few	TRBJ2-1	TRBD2	CASSELAGGNEQFF	TGTGCCAGCAGTGAACTAGCGGGGGGAAATGAGCAGTTCTTC
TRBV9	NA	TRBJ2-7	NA	CASSPFGQAYEQYF	TGTGCCAGCAGCCCGTTCGGCCAGGCCTACGAGCAGTACTTC
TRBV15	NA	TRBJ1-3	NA	CATSSADSLSGNTIYF	TGTGCCACCAGCAGTGCGGACAGCCTCTCTGGAAACACCATATATTTT
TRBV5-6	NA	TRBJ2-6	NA	CASSREWGLEGANVLTF	TGTGCCAGCAGCCGGGAGTGGGGCCTGGAAGGGGCCAACGTCCTGACTTTC
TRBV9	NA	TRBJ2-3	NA	CASSVVETDTQYF	TGTGCCAGCAGCGTAGTCGAAACAGATACGCAGTATTTT
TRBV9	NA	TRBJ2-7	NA	CASSSGGDTYEQYF	TGTGCCAGCAGCAGCGGAGGTGACACCTACGAGCAGTACTTC
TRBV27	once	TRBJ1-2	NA	CASSSGNGYTF	TGTGCCAGCAGTTCCGGGAACGGCTACACCTTC
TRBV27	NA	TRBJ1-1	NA	CASSWSRVTEAFF	TGTGCCAGCAGTTGGAGCAGGGTGACTGAAGCTTTCTTT